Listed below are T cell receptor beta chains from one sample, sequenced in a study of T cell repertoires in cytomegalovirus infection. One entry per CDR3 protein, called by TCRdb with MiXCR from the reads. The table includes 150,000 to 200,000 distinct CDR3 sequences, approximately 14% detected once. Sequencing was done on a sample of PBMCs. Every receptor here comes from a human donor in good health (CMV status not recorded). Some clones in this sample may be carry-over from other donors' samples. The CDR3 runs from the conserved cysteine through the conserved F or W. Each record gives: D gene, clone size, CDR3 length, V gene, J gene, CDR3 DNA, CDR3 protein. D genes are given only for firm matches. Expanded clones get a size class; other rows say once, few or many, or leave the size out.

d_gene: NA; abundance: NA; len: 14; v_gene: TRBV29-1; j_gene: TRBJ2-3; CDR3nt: TGCAGCGTTGAAGGCCCCGTAGTCGCTGATACGCAGTATTTT; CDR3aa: CSVEGPVVADTQYF
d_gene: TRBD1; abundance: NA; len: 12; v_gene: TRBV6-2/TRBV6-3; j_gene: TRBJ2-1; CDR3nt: TGCGGGACAGGGAGCTCCTACAATGAGCAGTTCTTC; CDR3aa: CGTGSSYNEQFF
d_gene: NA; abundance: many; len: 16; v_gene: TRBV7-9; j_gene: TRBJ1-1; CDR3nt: TGTGCCAGCAGCGCCGGCGGGGGCGGGGGTCGAACTGAAGCTTTCTTT; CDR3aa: CASSAGGGGGRTEAFF
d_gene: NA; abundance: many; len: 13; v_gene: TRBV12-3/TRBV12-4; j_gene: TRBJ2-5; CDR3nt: TGTGCCAGCAGTTTAAGACAGAAAGAGACCCAGTACTTC; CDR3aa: CASSLRQKETQYF
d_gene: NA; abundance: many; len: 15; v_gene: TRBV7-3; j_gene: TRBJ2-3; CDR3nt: TGTGCCAGCAGCCCAGGAGGAGGGCCCACAGATACGCAGTATTTT; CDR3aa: CASSPGGGPTDTQYF
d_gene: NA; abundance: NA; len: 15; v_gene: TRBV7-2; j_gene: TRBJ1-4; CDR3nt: TGTGCCAGCAGCACACCGGGTGGGGGGAGTGAAAAACTGTTTTTT; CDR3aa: CASSTPGGGSEKLFF
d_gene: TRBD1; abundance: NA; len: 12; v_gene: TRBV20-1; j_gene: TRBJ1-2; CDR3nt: TGCAGTGCTATAACAGGGGGCCATGGCTACACCTTC; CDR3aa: CSAITGGHGYTF
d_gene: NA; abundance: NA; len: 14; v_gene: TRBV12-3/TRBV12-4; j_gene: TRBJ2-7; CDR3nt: TGTGCCAGCAGTTTACGGCCAGCCCAGGACGAGCAGTACTTC; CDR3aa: CASSLRPAQDEQYF
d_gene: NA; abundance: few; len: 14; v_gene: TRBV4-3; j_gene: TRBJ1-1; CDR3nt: TGCGCCAGCAGCCAAACCGCGGGGAACACTGAAGCTTTCTTT; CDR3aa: CASSQTAGNTEAFF
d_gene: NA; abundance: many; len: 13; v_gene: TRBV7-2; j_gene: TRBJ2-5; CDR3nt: TGTGCCAGCAGCGGCGGCACCCCGGAGACCCAGTACTTC; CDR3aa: CASSGGTPETQYF
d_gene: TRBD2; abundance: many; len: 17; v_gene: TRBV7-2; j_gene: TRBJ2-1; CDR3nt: TGTGCCAGCAGCTTAGTCCTAGCGGGAGGGACCTACAATGAGCAGTTCTTC; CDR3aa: CASSLVLAGGTYNEQFF
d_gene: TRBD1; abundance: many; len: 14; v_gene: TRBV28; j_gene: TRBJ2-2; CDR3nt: TGTGCCAGCAGCGAAGGACAGGGACCTCGGGAGCTGTTTTTT; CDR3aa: CASSEGQGPRELFF
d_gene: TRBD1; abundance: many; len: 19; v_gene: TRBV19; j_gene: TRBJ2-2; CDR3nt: TGTGCCAGTCGGGCCTCCGGGACAGGGGGCCTTACGAACACCGGGGAGCTGTTTTTT; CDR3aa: CASRASGTGGLTNTGELFF
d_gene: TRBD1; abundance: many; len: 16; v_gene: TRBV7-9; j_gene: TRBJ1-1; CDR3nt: TGTGCCAGCAGCTTAGGATCGAGGGACAGAAAAACTGAAGCTTTCTTT; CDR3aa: CASSLGSRDRKTEAFF
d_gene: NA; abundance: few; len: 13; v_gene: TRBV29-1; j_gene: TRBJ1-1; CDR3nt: TGCAGCGTTGATGCCCGAAAGCCCCCTGAAGCTTTCTTT; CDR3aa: CSVDARKPPEAFF
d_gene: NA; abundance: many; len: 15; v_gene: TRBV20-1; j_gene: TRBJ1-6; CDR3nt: TGCAGTGCTAGAGATAGGACGGATACTAATTCACCCCTCCACTTT; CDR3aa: CSARDRTDTNSPLHF